This TCR beta chain emerged from a study of cytotoxic CD8 clonotypes in ibrutinib-treated CLL. Study-wide context: Collecting the response samples happened after a median 12 months of treatment, with a range of 6 to 36. Regarding the study as a whole: Sustained-remission patients were sampled at one set of times and progressing patients at different ones.

As for this clone: The target antigen is unknown.

V lost 4 bases and J 6 bases, leaving 17 bases between the germline ends. CDR1 and CDR2 (germline): SGHTA, FQGTGA. The CDR3 loop spans 15 amino acids. The TCR beta libraries used 1.5 to 2 micrograms of genomic DNA that came from cryopreserved PBMCs. Sequencing sought depths of 1 in 200,000 to 1 in 1 million T cells. Libraries were prepared by immunoSEQ multiplex PCR; TCRdb keeps only in-frame clonotypes and omits some of them. The top ten clones hold about 4.3% of a sample with under 200,000 clones, approximately 80% of them seen once. The sequence was collected from a human donor with chronic lymphocytic leukemia. The chain uses TRBV7-3 and TRBJ2-3; a weak D match, TRBD1 (6 bases). This specimen was PBMCs, taken after 24 months of ibrutinib treatment. As DNA, the CDR3 is TGTGCCAGCAGCTCAAGTTACCAGAGGGGGGATACGCAGTATTTT. Protein product: CASSSSYQRGDTQYF. The variable domain in full, with the rest retrieved from reference TRBV7-3 and TRBJ2-3, is GAGVSQTPSNKVTEKGKYVELRCDPISGHTALYWYRQSLGQGPEFLIYFQGTGAADDSGLPNDRFFAVRPEGSVSTLKIQRTERGDSAVYLCASSSSYQRGDTQYFGPGTRLTVL.